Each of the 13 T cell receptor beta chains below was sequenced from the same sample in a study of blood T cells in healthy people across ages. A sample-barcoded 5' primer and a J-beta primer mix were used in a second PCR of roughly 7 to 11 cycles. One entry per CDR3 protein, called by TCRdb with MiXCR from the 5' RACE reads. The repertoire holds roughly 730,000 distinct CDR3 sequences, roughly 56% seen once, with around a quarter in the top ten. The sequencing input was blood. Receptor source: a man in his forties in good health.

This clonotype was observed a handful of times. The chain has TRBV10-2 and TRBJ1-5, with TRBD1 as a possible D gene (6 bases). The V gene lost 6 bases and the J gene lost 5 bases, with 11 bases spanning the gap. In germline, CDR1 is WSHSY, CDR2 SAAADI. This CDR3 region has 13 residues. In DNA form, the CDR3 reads TGCGCCAGCAGAGAGGCAGGGGATCAGCCCCAGCATTTT. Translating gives CASREAGDQPQHF.

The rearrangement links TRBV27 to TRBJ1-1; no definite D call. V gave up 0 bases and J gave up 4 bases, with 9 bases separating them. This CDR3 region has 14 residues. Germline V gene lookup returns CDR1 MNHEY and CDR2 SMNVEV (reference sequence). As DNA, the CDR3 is TGTGCCAGCAGTTTATCTCTTCTTAGCACTGAAGCTTTCTTT. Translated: CASSLSLLSTEAFF.

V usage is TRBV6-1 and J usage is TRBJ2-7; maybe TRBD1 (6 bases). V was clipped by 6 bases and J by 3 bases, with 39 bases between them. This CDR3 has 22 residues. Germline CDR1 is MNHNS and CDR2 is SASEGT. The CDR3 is CASSEIRRTRGRGNEWDYEQYF. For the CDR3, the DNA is TGTGCCAGCAGCGAAATTAGGCGTACTAGGGGCAGGGGTAACGAGTGGGACTACGAGCAGTACTTC.

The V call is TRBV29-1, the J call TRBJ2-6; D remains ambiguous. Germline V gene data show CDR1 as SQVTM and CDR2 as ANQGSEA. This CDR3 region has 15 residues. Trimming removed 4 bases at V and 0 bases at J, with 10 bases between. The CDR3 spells CSVAGFISGANVLTF. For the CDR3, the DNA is TGCAGCGTTGCCGGTTTTATCTCTGGGGCCAACGTCCTGACTTTC.

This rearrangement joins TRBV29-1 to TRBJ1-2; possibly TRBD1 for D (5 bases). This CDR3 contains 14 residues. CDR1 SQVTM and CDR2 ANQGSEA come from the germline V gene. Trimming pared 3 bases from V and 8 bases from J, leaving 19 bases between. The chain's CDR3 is CSVEPGTAKVGYTF. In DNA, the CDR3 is TGCAGCGTTGAGCCCGGGACGGCGAAAGTCGGCTACACCTTC.

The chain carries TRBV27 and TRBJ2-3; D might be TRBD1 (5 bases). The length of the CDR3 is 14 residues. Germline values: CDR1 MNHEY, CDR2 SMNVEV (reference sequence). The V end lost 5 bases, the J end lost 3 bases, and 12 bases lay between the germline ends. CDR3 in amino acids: CASSDSLRTDTQYF. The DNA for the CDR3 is TGTGCCAGCAGTGACAGCCTACGAACAGATACGCAGTATTTT.

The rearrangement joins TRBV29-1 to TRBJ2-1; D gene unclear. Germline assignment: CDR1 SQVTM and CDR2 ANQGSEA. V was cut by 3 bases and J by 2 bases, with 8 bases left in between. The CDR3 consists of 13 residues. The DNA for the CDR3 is TGCAGCGTTGACAGTGGAACCTACAATGAGCAGTTCTTC. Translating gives CSVDSGTYNEQFF.

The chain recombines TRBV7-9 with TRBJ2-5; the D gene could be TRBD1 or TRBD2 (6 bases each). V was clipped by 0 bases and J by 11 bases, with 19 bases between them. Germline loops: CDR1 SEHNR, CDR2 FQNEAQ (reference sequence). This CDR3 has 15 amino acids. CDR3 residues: CASSLAGGLINEQYF. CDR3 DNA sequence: TGTGCCAGCAGCTTAGCCGGGGGCCTCATCAATGAGCAGTACTTC.

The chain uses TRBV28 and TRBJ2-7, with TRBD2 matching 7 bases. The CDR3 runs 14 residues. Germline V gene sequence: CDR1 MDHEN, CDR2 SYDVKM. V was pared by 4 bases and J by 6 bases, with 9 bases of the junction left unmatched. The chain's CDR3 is CASSWTSRYSEQYF. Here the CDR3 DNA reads TGTGCCAGCAGTTGGACTAGTCGTTACTCCGAGCAGTACTTC.

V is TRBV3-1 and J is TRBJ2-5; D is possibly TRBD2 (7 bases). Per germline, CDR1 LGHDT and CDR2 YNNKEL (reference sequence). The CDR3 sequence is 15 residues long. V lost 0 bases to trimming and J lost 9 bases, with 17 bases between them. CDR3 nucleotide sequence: TGTGCCAGCAGCCAAGACCGGGGGGCCCTCGGGGCCCAGTACTTC. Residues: CASSQDRGALGAQYF.

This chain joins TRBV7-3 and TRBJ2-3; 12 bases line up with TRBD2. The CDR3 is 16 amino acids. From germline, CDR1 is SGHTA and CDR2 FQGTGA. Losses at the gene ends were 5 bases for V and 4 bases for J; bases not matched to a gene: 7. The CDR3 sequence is CASSLPSGGDPDTQYF. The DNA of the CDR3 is TGTGCCAGCAGCCTTCCTAGCGGGGGGGACCCAGATACGCAGTATTTT.

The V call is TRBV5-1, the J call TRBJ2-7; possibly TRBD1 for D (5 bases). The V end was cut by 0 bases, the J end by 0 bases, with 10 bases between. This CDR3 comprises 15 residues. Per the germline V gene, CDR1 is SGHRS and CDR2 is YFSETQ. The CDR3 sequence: CASSLGTPNSYEQYF. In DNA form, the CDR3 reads TGCGCCAGCAGCTTGGGGACACCTAACTCCTACGAGCAGTACTTC.

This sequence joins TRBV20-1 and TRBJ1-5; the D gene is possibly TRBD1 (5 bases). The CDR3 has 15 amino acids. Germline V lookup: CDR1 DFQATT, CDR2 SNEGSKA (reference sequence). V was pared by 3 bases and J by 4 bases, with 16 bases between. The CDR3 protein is CSASGSGRRNQPQHF. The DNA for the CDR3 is TGCAGTGCTAGTGGGTCAGGGAGGAGAAATCAGCCCCAGCATTTT.